This T cell receptor (beta chain) stems from a study of T cells of healthy individuals. The germline V and J ends were trimmed by 5 bases and 5 bases, with 15 bases remaining between them. CDR3 length equals 14 residues. TCRdb analysed the 5' RACE reads with MiXCR anew, one entry per CDR3 protein. The profile covers some 100,000 distinct CDR3 sequences, with around 17% appearing a single time and 6.2% taken by the ten largest. This clonotype showed up just a few times. The rearrangement links TRBV12-3 or TRBV12-4 to TRBJ2-5; D is unresolved. The clonotype was recovered from a human donor in good health. This CDR3 is CASSRQPRRETQYF. Written as DNA, the CDR3 is TGTGCCAGCAGTCGACAACCTAGGCGGGAGACCCAGTACTTC.